The T cell receptor (beta chain) under discussion was sequenced for a study of blood T cell repertoires in COVID-19. Whole-study context: Sources were T cells, B-cell-depleted T cells, or PBMCs; the material itself was cDNA or gDNA.

With 6 bases removed from V and 4 bases from J, the gap between germline ends came to 7 bases. The CDR3 is made up of 12 amino acids. Original processing methods: Nucleated cell number was recorded as an estimate derived from reference gene primer amplification. Repertoires were generated with immunoSEQ multiplex PCR, while TCRdb's copy carries only in-frame clones and drops some. The V and J calls and clone size were taken over from that table, and D and trimming were inferred from the DNA. The data hold 250,000 to 300,000 clones, with roughly nine tenths observed a single time. Sequencing was carried out using peripheral blood. The chain is built from TRBV12-3 or TRBV12-4 and TRBJ2-1; D is perhaps TRBD1 (6 bases). This TCR derives from a man aged 18 to 30 with active or convalescent COVID-19. The CDR3 region is CASSGQYNEQFF. CDR3 bases: TGTGCCAGCAGCGGACAGTACAATGAGCAGTTCTTC.